The next 23 T cell receptor beta chains were all read from a single sample in a study of OX40 agonist ivuxolimab in advanced cancers. Profiled with immunoSEQ multiplex PCR; TCRdb holds only in-frame clones, not every one. This table holds around 70,000 clones, around 86% found once. Sequenced here: CD4+ or CD8+ T cells sorted from blood, sampled in a trial of the OX40 agonist ivuxolimab. The receptor source for this set is an adult with an advanced solid tumor such as melanoma, head and neck, liver or kidney cancer.

V usage is TRBV20-1 and J usage is TRBJ2-7; tentative D call: TRBD2 (6 bases). Looked up from germline, CDR1 is DFQATT and CDR2 is SNEGSKA (reference sequence). The ends were cut back, 6 bases at V and 3 bases at J, with 9 bases in the middle. This CDR3 contains 11 residues. As DNA, the CDR3 is TGCAGTGCCACGGACTACTACGAGCAGTACTTC. Translated: CSATDYYEQYF.

CDR3 region: CATSRAGSFYEQYF. Written as DNA, the CDR3 is TGTGCCACCAGCAGAGCGGGAAGCTTTTACGAGCAGTACTTC. The V call is TRBV15, the J call TRBJ2-7, with D possibly matching TRBD2 (5 bases). Germline V gene sequence: CDR1 LNHNV, CDR2 YYDKDF (reference sequence). V lost 1 base and J lost 4, with 11 bases in between. The CDR3 loop spans 14 amino acids.

The rearrangement links TRBV10-2 to TRBJ2-5, with TRBD2 matching 12 bases. V was pared by 6 bases and J by 2 bases, with 4 bases of the junction left unmatched. The CDR3 extends over 15 amino acids. CDR1 WSHSY and CDR2 SAAADI come from the germline V gene. The CDR3 DNA reads TGCGCCAGCAGGCCCGGACTAGCGGGACAAGAGACCCAGTACTTC. Translating it yields CASRPGLAGQETQYF.

The V gene is TRBV5-1, the J gene TRBJ2-1, with 13 positions matching TRBD2. Trimming took 4 bases from V and 4 from J; bases not matched to a gene: 2. Germline V lookup: CDR1 SGHRS, CDR2 YFSETQ. The CDR3 consists of 15 residues. The DNA for the CDR3 is TGCGCCAGCAGCACTAGCGGGGGGGATTACAATGAGCAGTTCTTC. This encodes CASSTSGGDYNEQFF.

A remark on this clone: The missing conserved phenylalanine or tryptophan at the end of this CDR3 makes a read error likely. Because the CDR3's place on the DNA is in doubt, the DNA is left out and the CDR3 is given as listed by TCRdb. J is TRBJ2-7 and V is TRBV11-3; the table calls TRBD1, which could not be checked here. The length of the CDR3 is 13 amino acids, counting both ends. Germline CDR1 is SGHNT and CDR2 is YENEEA. CDR3 protein: CASSHQGRLRAVL.

The genes are TRBV6-6 and TRBJ1-3; possibly TRBD1 for D (5 bases). The CDR3 spans 16 residues. The germline CDR1 and CDR2 sequences are MNHNY and SVGAGI (reference sequence). The ends were cut back, 0 bases at V and 0 bases at J, with 9 bases in the middle. The CDR3, as DNA: TGTGCCAGCAGTTACTCGAGGGGCACCTCTGGAAACACCATATATTTT. It yields the protein CASSYSRGTSGNTIYF.

The chain recombines TRBV11-2 with TRBJ1-2, with D uncertain. Trimming stripped 2 bases from V and 1 base from J, with 2 bases between. This CDR3 is built from 12 residues. The germline V gene encodes CDR1 SGHAT and CDR2 FQNNGV. The DNA for the CDR3 is TGTGCCAGCAGCTTATATAACTATGGCTACACCTTC. Protein sequence: CASSLYNYGYTF.

V is TRBV7-2 and J is TRBJ1-3; TRBD1 aligns across 9 bases. The CDR3 consists of 15 residues. Germline CDR1 SGHTA, CDR2 FQGNSA. Germline trimming cut 5 bases from V and 4 bases from J; bases unmatched to any gene: 6. In nucleotides, the CDR3 is TGTGCCAGCAGCGCGGGACAGGGTGGAGGAAACACCATATATTTT. It yields the protein CASSAGQGGGNTIYF.

V usage is TRBV19 and J usage is TRBJ1-5; 8 nucleotides line up with TRBD1. The CDR3 consists of 16 residues. Trimming cost V 0 bases and J 6 bases; bases outside gene matches: 7. CDR1 and CDR2 from the germline V gene are LNHDA and SQIVND (reference sequence). The CDR3 is CASSIERDRWGQPQHF. The CDR3 bases are TGTGCCAGTAGTATAGAGAGGGACAGGTGGGGTCAGCCCCAGCATTTT.

This clone has a single count. The chain is built from TRBV6-6 and TRBJ1-6, with D possibly being TRBD1 (5 bases). The CDR3 runs 14 residues. V dropped 2 bases and J dropped 13 bases, with 15 bases sitting between them. Germline CDR1 is MNHNY and CDR2 is SVGAGI (reference sequence). For the CDR3, the DNA is TGTGCCAGCAGTTACGAGGGACCCCTCAATCCCCTCCACTTT. The encoded protein is CASSYEGPLNPLHF.

This clone was seen more than once but under ten times. V and J are TRBV28 and TRBJ1-6; weak D call: TRBD1 (5 bases). V was trimmed by 10 bases and J by 8 bases, leaving 15 bases between them. This CDR3 comprises 13 residues. Germline CDR1 MDHEN, CDR2 SYDVKM. The CDR3 coding sequence is TGTGCCACATCGGTGGGGGATGATTCACCCCTCCACTTT. Protein sequence: CATSVGDDSPLHF.

The chain carries TRBV7-6 and TRBJ2-5, with D possibly being TRBD2 (5 bases). V lost 3 bases to trimming and J lost 1 base, with 6 bases between them. This CDR3 has 13 residues. Germline CDR1 reads SGHVS; CDR2 reads FNYEAQ. The CDR3 spells CASSLTIQETQYF. The CDR3 DNA sequence: TGTGCCAGCAGCTTGACTATCCAAGAGACCCAGTACTTC.

J is TRBJ1-2 and V is TRBV5-1; 7 positions match TRBD1. Unmatched junction bases numbered 10, after V lost 2 bases and J lost 6 bases. CDR3 length: 15 amino acids. Per the germline V gene, CDR1 is SGHRS and CDR2 is YFSETQ. CDR3 in DNA: TGCGCCAGCAGCTTCGAGGCAGGGGGTCCCCATGGCTACACCTTC. It codes for CASSFEAGGPHGYTF.

This CDR3 reads CASSRETGRGEKLFF. The CDR3 bases are TGTGCCAGCAGCCGGGAGACAGGGCGAGGCGAAAAACTGTTTTTT. The V gene is TRBV7-9, the J gene TRBJ1-4; 7 positions agree with TRBD1. V gave up 5 bases and J gave up 8 bases; unmatched junction bases: 11. Germline CDR1 is SEHNR and CDR2 is FQNEAQ (reference sequence). CDR3 length: 15 residues.

V gene TRBV25-1 combines with J gene TRBJ1-3; no definite D call. Germline CDR1 MGHDK, CDR2 SYGVNS. CDR3 size: 16 residues. Trimming left V 0 bases short and J 0 bases short, with 9 bases between. The CDR3 is CASSEYRGGSGNTIYF. The CDR3 bases are TGTGCCAGCAGTGAATATAGAGGAGGCTCTGGAAACACCATATATTTT.

This chain uses TRBV18 with TRBJ2-3; 8 nucleotides line up with TRBD1. J gave up 4 bases and V 3 bases, and 3 bases lay outside the gene matches. Germline V lookup: CDR1 KGHSH, CDR2 LQKENI. This CDR3 comprises 14 residues. The CDR3 nucleotides read TGTGCCAGCTCACCGCAGGGGGCAGCAGATACGCAGTATTTT. Translation: CASSPQGAADTQYF.

The J gene is TRBJ1-5, the V gene TRBV28; weak D call: TRBD1 (5 bases). CDR1 and CDR2 from the germline V gene are MDHEN and SYDVKM. The V end lost 4 bases, the J end lost 7 bases, and 11 bases lay between the germline ends. The CDR3 is made up of 13 amino acids. The CDR3 coding sequence is TGTGCCAGCAGTTCCCAGGGATTCCAGCCCCAGCATTTT. Its protein is CASSSQGFQPQHF. Supplemented by reference TRBV28 and TRBJ1-5, the full variable domain reads DVKVTQSSRYLVKRTGEKVFLECVQDMDHENMFWYRQDPGLGLRLIYFSYDVKMKEKGDIPEGYSVSREKKERFSLILESASTNQTSMYLCASSSQGFQPQHFGDGTRLSIL.

The chain carries TRBV19 and TRBJ2-4; 10 nucleotides align to TRBD2. The CDR3 covers 16 residues. Germline-derived CDR1 and CDR2 are LNHDA and SQIVND (reference sequence). With V trimmed by 7 bases and J by 3 bases, 9 bases remained unmatched. CDR3 loop: CASTNSGRSGKNIQYF. The CDR3 DNA reads as TGTGCCAGTACCAATAGCGGGAGGTCGGGCAAAAACATTCAGTACTTC.

The chain couples TRBV15 to TRBJ2-7; D is uncertain. The CDR3 loop spans 14 amino acids. V was trimmed by 0 bases and J by 0 bases, leaving 6 bases between them. Per the germline V gene, CDR1 is LNHNV and CDR2 is YYDKDF (reference sequence). CDR3 sequence (DNA): TGTGCCACCAGCAGAGATCCCAACTCCTACGAGCAGTACTTC. Protein sequence: CATSRDPNSYEQYF.

The chain links TRBV7-9 to TRBJ2-1; D gene ambiguous. The CDR3 has 15 residues. The germline gives CDR1 SEHNR, CDR2 FQNEAQ (reference sequence). Trimming removed 1 base from V and 8 bases from J, with 15 bases in between. The CDR3 spells CASSLVALKTDEQFF. The CDR3 nucleotides are TGTGCCAGCAGCTTAGTAGCCTTAAAAACGGATGAGCAGTTCTTC.

The rearrangement uses TRBV28 and TRBJ1-1; D not resolved. The CDR3 is 15 amino acids. Looked up from germline, CDR1 is MDHEN and CDR2 is SYDVKM. The V and J ends lost 2 bases and 0 bases respectively, with 10 bases between them. CDR3 in amino acids: CASSLSDPVNTEAFF. For the CDR3, the DNA is TGTGCCAGCAGTTTAAGCGACCCAGTGAACACTGAAGCTTTCTTT.

The chain is built from TRBV5-5 and TRBJ2-5, with 13 bases matching TRBD2. V trimming: 3 bases; J trimming: 1 base; junction bases outside the gene matches: 9. Germline CDR1 SGHKS, CDR2 YYEKEE (reference sequence). The CDR3 contains 18 residues. CDR3 sequence (DNA): TGTGCCAGCAGCTCCGGGACTAGCGGGACCACGGGCCAAGAGACCCAGTACTTC. It codes for CASSSGTSGTTGQETQYF.

V usage is TRBV7-2 and J usage is TRBJ1-4, with TRBD1 matching 7 bases. The V gene's germline CDR1 is SGHTA and CDR2 FQGNSA. The CDR3 runs 15 residues. V lost 5 bases and J lost 10; bases outside the gene matches: 13. In DNA form, the CDR3 reads TGTGCCAGCAGCCTACAGGGACAGATCCTCTCAAAACTGTTTTTT. Translating it yields CASSLQGQILSKLFF.